These 11 T cell receptor beta chains came from one sample sequenced in a study of blood T cell repertoires in COVID-19 (dated by TCRdb to 2020 to 2022). Library preparation used the immunoSEQ multiplex PCR assay. In its TCRdb copy, this immuneACCESS table keeps in-frame sequences only and misses some clones. Where compared with another copy, unresolved V genes explain less than half of these, and the others have no known cause. Across this sample there are fewer than 300,000 clones, with more than 85% seen only once. Roughly 0.8% of the sample is in the top ten clones. Sequenced material: peripheral blood. The source of these receptors is a man aged 30-40 years with acute or convalescent COVID-19.

The chain couples TRBV5-1 to TRBJ2-3; 9 nucleotides agree with TRBD1. The CDR3 sequence is 16 residues long. Germline trimming cut 1 base from V and 4 bases from J; bases unmatched to any gene: 7. Germline V CDR1 and CDR2: SGHRS, YFSETQ. In DNA, the CDR3 is TGCGCCAGCAGCTTGACTGGGGGACAGGGTTCAGATACGCAGTATTTT. Protein: CASSLTGGQGSDTQYF. Using reference TRBV5-1 and TRBJ2-3 for the parts outside the CDR3, the full variable domain is KAGVTQTPRYLIKTRGQQVTLSCSPISGHRSVSWYQQTPGQGLQFLFEYFSETQRNKGNFPGRFSGRQFSNSRSEMNVSTLELGDSALYLCASSLTGGQGSDTQYFGPGTRLTVL.

CDR3 protein: CSVRDTANTEAFF. The CDR3 DNA is TGCAGCGTTCGCGATACAGCGAACACTGAAGCTTTCTTT. The chain links TRBV29-1 to TRBJ1-1; D gene ambiguous. Looked up from germline, CDR1 is SQVTM and CDR2 is ANQGSEA. V was shortened by 5 bases and J by 1 base, with 11 bases between the two germline ends. The length of the CDR3 is 13 residues. The whole variable domain, remainder taken from reference TRBV29-1 and TRBJ1-1, is SAVISQKPSRDICQRGTSLTIQCQVDSQVTMMFWYRQQPGQSLTLIATANQGSEATYESGFVIDKFPISRPNLTFSTLTVSNMSPEDSSIYLCSVRDTANTEAFFGQGTRLTVV.

The gene calls are TRBV19 and TRBJ2-5; D may be TRBD1 (6 bases). Trimming cost V 5 bases and J 4 bases, with 11 bases left between them. The CDR3 has 13 amino acids. In germline, CDR1 is LNHDA, CDR2 SQIVND (reference sequence). CDR3 in DNA: TGTGCCAGTAGTGTACAGGGTCGAGAGACCCAGTACTTC. It translates to CASSVQGRETQYF.

V usage is TRBV5-1 and J usage is TRBJ1-3; 7 bases align to TRBD1. Trimming took 4 bases from V and 0 from J; bases not matched to a gene: 7. This CDR3 has 16 amino acids. Per the germline V gene, CDR1 is SGHRS and CDR2 is YFSETQ. The CDR3 region has the DNA TGCGCCAGCAGCAGGGGACAGCTCAACTCTGGAAACACCATATATTTT. Translation gives CASSRGQLNSGNTIYF.

The V call is TRBV3-1 (or the pseudogene TRBV3-2), the J call TRBJ2-5, with a tentative D call TRBD2 (5 bases). V shed 4 bases and J shed 0 bases, with 15 bases lying between them. The germline CDR1 and CDR2 sequences are LGHDT and YNNKEL (reference sequence). The CDR3 runs to 16 residues. The CDR3 sequence: CASSPLDSWYQETQYF. In DNA, the CDR3 is TGTGCCAGCAGCCCCCTGGACTCCTGGTACCAAGAGACCCAGTACTTC.

J is TRBJ2-7 and V is TRBV24-1, with D tentatively TRBD1 (6 bases). Between the trimmed V and J ends, which lost 10 bases and 5 bases, there was a span of 17 bases. Germline V gene sequence: CDR1 KGHDR, CDR2 SFDVKD. The CDR3 covers 13 residues. The CDR3 sequence is CATGTGLSHEQYF. The DNA for the CDR3 is TGTGCCACGGGCACAGGGTTATCTCACGAGCAGTACTTC.

The V gene is TRBV6-1, the J gene TRBJ1-1; no reliable D call. The CDR3 is 12 residues long. The germline CDR1 and CDR2 sequences are MNHNS and SASEGT. The V end lost 1 base, the J end lost 5 bases, and 5 bases lay between the germline ends. The chain's CDR3 is CASSEGRTEAFF. The DNA for the CDR3 is TGTGCCAGCAGTGAAGGGAGGACTGAAGCTTTCTTT.

CDR3 loop: CASSLTRGETQYF. In nucleotides, the CDR3 is TGTGCCAGCAGCTTGACTAGGGGAGAGACCCAGTACTTC. The chain joins TRBV7-8 to TRBJ2-5; tentatively, D is TRBD2 (6 bases). V was cut by 3 bases and J by 4 bases, with 9 bases left in between. Germline-derived CDR1 and CDR2 are SGHVS and FQNEAQ. This CDR3 is 13 amino acids long.

The V and J genes are TRBV24-1 and TRBJ2-5; no clear D gene. Germline V gene lookup returns CDR1 KGHDR and CDR2 SFDVKD. V was pared by 4 bases and J by 5 bases, with 13 bases between. The CDR3 runs to 14 residues. This CDR3 is CATSDATIWETQYF. CDR3 nucleotide sequence: TGTGCCACCAGTGACGCAACAATATGGGAGACCCAGTACTTC.

The V and J genes are TRBV28 and TRBJ2-7; no definite D call. The germline V gene has CDR1 MDHEN and CDR2 SYDVKM. The CDR3 has 14 amino acids. Trimming took off 7 bases at V and 3 bases at J, with 16 bases between the two ends. DNA for the CDR3: TGTGCCAGCACCGCAGTCAACACCCTCTACGAGCAGTACTTC. It yields the protein CASTAVNTLYEQYF. Combining the CDR3 with reference TRBV28 and TRBJ2-7 gives the whole variable domain DVKVTQSSRYLVKRTGEKVFLECVQDMDHENMFWYRQDPGLGLRLIYFSYDVKMKEKGDIPEGYSVSREKKERFSLILESASTNQTSMYLCASTAVNTLYEQYFGPGTRLTVT.

The chain is built from TRBV11-3 and TRBJ2-5, with D perhaps TRBD1 (6 bases). The CDR3 has 15 amino acids. Germline V gene lookup returns CDR1 SGHNT and CDR2 YENEEA. Deletions cut 4 bases from V and 2 bases from J, with 14 bases between. This CDR3 reads CASSSTSDRQETQYF. The CDR3 DNA follows: TGTGCCAGCAGCTCTACGTCGGACAGACAAGAGACCCAGTACTTC.